Detailed here is one TCR beta chain. The assay was immunoSEQ multiplex PCR, and TCRdb's table has in-frame clones only and misses some. The data hold some 100,000 clones, with approximately 95% observed a single time. The V end lost 5 bases, the J end lost 4 bases, and 12 bases lay between the germline ends. The germline CDR1 and CDR2 sequences are SGHVS and FQNEAQ. The CDR3 is 14 residues long. These data are taken from a study of control samples from healthy donors and cancer patients. The specimen was blood. This rearrangement joins TRBV7-8 to TRBJ1-5; tentatively, D is TRBD1 (5 bases). The source is a man younger than 35 in good health. The CDR3 DNA reads as TGTGCCAGCAGCCTACGTAGACAGAATCAGCCCCAGCATTTT. This encodes CASSLRRQNQPQHF.